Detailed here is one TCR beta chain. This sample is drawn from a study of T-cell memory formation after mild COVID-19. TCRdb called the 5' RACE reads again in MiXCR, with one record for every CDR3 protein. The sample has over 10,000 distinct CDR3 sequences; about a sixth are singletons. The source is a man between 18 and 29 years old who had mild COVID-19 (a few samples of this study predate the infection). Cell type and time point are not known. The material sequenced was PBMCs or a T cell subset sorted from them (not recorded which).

In nucleotides, the CDR3 is TGTGCCACCACGGACAGGGGGATCGACGAGCAGTACGTC. Translating gives CATTDRGIDEQYV. The genes are TRBV24-1 and TRBJ2-7; 10 nucleotides align to TRBD1. The CDR3 runs 13 residues. V lost 8 bases to trimming and J lost 5 bases; unmatched junction nucleotides: 5. CDR1 and CDR2 from the germline V gene are KGHDR and SFDVKD.